In this sample, the clone carrying this TCR beta chain turned up many times. These data come from a study of Graves' ophthalmopathy and Graves' hyperthyroidism. Turning to the study itself: Peripheral blood was gathered at first diagnosis, ahead of any treatment whatsoever.

RNA served as the template for amplifying TCR beta CDR3 regions. Second-round multiplex PCR came after first-round RT-PCR with HTBI primers. TCRdb independently ran MiXCR on the multiplex PCR reads; one entry per CDR3 protein. In the table there are 620,000 or so distinct CDR3 sequences, over 20% of which are singletons. What was sequenced was peripheral blood. This clonotype originated in a woman under 30 with stable Graves' hyperthyroidism. Some clones in this sample may be carry-over from other donors' samples.

This CDR3 reads CASIEGTDYGYTF. The CDR3 region has the DNA TGTGCCAGCATCGAGGGGACGGACTATGGCTACACCTTC. V gene TRBV12-3 or TRBV12-4 combines with J gene TRBJ1-2; TRBD1 might be the D (5 bases). The CDR3 is 13 amino acids. V was trimmed by 7 bases and J by 3 bases, leaving 12 bases between them.